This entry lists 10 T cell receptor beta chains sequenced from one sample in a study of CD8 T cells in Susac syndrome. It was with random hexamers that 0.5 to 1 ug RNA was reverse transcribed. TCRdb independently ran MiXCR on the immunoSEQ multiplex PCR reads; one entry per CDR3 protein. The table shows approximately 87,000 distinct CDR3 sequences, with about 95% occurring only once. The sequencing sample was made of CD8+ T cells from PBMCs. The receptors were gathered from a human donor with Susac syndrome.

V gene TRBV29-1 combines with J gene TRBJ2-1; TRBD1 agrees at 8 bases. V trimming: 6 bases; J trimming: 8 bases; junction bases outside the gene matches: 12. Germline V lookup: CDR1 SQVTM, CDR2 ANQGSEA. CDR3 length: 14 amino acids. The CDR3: CSVYETGEWDEQFF. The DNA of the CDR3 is TGCAGCGTATATGAGACAGGGGAGTGGGATGAGCAGTTCTTC.

In nucleotides, the CDR3 is TGCAGTGCGGTAGCGGGGGGGTATCCCTACGAGCAGTACGTC. Translation: CSAVAGGYPYEQYV. The gene calls are TRBV20-1 and TRBJ2-7; 11 bases align to TRBD2. This CDR3 has 14 amino acids. The V gene end was trimmed by 6 bases and the J gene end by 2 bases; junction bases not matched to a gene: 6. Germline lookup yields CDR1 DFQATT and CDR2 SNEGSKA (reference sequence).

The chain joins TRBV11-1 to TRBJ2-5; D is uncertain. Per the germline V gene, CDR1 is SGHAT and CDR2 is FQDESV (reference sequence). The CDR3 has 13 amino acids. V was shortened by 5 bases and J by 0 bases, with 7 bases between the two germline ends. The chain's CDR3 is CASSHPHQETQYF. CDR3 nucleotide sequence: TGTGCCAGCAGCCACCCCCACCAAGAGACCCAGTACTTC.

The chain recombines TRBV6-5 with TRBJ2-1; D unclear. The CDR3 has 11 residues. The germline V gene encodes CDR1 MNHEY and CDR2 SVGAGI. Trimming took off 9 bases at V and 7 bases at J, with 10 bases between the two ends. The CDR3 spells CASSQFNEQFF. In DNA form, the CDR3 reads TGTGCCAGTTCCCAATTTAATGAGCAGTTCTTC.

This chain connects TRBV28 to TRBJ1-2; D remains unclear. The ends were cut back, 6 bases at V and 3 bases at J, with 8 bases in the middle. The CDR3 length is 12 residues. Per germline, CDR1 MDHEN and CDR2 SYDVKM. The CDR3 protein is CASSYYDYGYTF. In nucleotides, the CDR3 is TGTGCCAGCAGCTATTACGACTATGGCTACACCTTC.

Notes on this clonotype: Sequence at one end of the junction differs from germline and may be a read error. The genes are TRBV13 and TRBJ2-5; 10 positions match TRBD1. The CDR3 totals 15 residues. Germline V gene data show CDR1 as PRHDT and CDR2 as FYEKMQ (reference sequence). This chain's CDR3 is CASSLGTGDFKTQYF. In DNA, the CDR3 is TGTGCCAGCAGCCTAGGGACAGGGGATTTTAAGACCCAGTACTTC.

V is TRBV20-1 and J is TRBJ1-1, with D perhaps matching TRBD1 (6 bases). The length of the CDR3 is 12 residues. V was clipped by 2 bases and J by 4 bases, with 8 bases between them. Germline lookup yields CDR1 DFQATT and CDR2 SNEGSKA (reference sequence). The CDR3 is CSARTGFTEAFF. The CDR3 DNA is TGCAGTGCTAGAACAGGGTTCACTGAAGCTTTCTTT.

CDR3 in amino acids: CASSLGPLGAGANVLTF. For the CDR3, the DNA is TGTGCCAGCAGCTTGGGACCTCTAGGAGCTGGGGCCAACGTCCTGACTTTC. V is TRBV7-3 and J is TRBJ2-6; D is tentatively TRBD1 or TRBD2 (5 bases each). This CDR3 region has 17 residues. Per the germline V gene, CDR1 is SGHTA and CDR2 is FQGTGA. V was shortened by 3 bases and J by 2 bases, with 14 bases between the two germline ends. Supplemented by reference TRBV7-3 and TRBJ2-6, the full variable domain reads GAGVSQTPSNKVTEKGKYVELRCDPISGHTALYWYRQSLGQGPEFLIYFQGTGAADDSGLPNDRFFAVRPEGSVSTLKIQRTERGDSAVYLCASSLGPLGAGANVLTFGAGSRLTVL.

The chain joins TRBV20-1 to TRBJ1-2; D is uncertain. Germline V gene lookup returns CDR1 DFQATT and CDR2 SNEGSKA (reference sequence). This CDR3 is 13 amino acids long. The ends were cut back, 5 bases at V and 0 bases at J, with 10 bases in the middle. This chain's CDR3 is CSAFRRTNYGYTF. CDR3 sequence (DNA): TGCAGTGCTTTCCGACGGACTAACTATGGCTACACCTTC.

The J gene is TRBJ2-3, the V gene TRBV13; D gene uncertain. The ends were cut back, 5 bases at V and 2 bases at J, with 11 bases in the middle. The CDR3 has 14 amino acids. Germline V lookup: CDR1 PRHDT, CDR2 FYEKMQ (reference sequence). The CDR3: CASSVVLNTDTQYF. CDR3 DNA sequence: TGTGCCAGCAGCGTGGTACTCAACACAGATACGCAGTATTTT.